The sequence of this T cell receptor beta chain was determined in a study of OX40 agonist ivuxolimab in advanced cancers. Study context: The study gave patients intravenous ivuxolimab at 0.01 to 10 mg/kg every 2 weeks. Overall study results and limits: The study found that CD8+ T cells averaged more expanded clones than CD4+. Clonal expansion among partial responders at 0.1-3.0 mg/kg ranked near the lowest. There were also nonresponders showing low normalized T-cell clonal expansion.

Per the germline V gene, CDR1 is LNHDA and CDR2 is SQIVND (reference sequence). CDR3 size: 14 residues. J was trimmed by 6 bases and V by 5 bases; bases with no gene match: 4. This clone was found once. The antigen remains unidentified. Data came from immunoSEQ multiplex PCR; TCRdb stores just in-frame clones and leaves some out. In the table there are about 77,000 clones, around 92% of which are singletons. V is TRBV19 and J is TRBJ1-5, with TRBD1 identical over 10 bases. This sequence was found in an adult with an advanced solid tumor such as melanoma, head and neck, liver or kidney cancer. The sample here was CD4+ or CD8+ T cells sorted from blood, taken in a trial of the OX40 agonist ivuxolimab. This chain's CDR3 is CASSPGTGAQPQHF. CDR3 DNA sequence: TGTGCCAGTAGTCCGGGGACAGGGGCTCAGCCCCAGCATTTT. Drawing the rest from reference TRBV19 and TRBJ1-5, the complete variable domain is DGGITQSPKYLFRKEGQNVTLSCEQNLNHDAMYWYRQDPGQGLRLIYYSQIVNDFQKGDIAEGYSVSREKKESFPLTVTSAQKNPTAFYLCASSPGTGAQPQHFGDGTRLSIL.